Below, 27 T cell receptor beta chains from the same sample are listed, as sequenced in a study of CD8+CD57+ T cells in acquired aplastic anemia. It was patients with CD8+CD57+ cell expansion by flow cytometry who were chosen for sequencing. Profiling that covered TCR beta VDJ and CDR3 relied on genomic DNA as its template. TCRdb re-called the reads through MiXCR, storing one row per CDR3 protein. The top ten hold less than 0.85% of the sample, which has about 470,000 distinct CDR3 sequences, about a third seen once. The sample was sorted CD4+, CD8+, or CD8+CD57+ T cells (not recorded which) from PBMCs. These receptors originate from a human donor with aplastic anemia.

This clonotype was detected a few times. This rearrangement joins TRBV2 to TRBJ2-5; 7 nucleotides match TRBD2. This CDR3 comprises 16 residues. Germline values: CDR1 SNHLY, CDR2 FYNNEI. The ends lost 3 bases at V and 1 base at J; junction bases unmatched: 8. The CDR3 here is CASSDSSGKFQETQYF. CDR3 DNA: TGTGCCAGCAGTGACTCGAGCGGGAAGTTCCAAGAGACCCAGTACTTC.

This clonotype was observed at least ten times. The CDR3 DNA reads as TGTGCCAGCAGTGAGATGCGGGCTAGCGGGAGCTACGAGCAGTACTTC. It translates to CASSEMRASGSYEQYF. V is TRBV2 and J is TRBJ2-7; TRBD2 aligns across 10 bases. After removal of 3 bases from V and 3 bases from J, the junction contained 8 bases not matched to a gene. Germline values: CDR1 SNHLY, CDR2 FYNNEI. The CDR3 consists of 16 residues.

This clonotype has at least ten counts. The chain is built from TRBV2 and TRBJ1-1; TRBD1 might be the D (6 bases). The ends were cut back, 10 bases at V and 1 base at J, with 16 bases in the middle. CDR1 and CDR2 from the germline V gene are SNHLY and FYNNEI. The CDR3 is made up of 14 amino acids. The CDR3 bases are TGTGCCACCCATCCGGACAGTACGAACACTGAAGCTTTCTTT. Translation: CATHPDSTNTEAFF.

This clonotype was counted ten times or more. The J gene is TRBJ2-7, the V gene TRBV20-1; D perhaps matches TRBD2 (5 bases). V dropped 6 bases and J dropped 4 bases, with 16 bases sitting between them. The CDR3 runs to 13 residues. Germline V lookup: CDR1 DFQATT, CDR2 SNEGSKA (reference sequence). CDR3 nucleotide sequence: TGCAGTGCACTCTCTGAGGGTTCGTACGAGCAGTACTTC. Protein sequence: CSALSEGSYEQYF.

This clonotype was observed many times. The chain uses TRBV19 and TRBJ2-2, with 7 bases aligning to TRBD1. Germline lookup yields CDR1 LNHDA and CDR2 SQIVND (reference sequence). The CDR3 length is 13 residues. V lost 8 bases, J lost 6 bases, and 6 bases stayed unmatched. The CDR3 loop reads CASSRQGAGELFF. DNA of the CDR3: TGTGCCAGTTCCCGGCAGGGGGCCGGGGAGCTGTTTTTT.

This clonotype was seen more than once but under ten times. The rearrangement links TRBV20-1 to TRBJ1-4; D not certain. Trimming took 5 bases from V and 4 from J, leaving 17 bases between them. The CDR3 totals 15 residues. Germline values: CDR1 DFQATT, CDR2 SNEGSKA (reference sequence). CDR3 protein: CSARSPSGNNEKLFF. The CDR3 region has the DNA TGCAGTGCTCGAAGCCCATCGGGGAATAATGAAAAACTGTTTTTT.

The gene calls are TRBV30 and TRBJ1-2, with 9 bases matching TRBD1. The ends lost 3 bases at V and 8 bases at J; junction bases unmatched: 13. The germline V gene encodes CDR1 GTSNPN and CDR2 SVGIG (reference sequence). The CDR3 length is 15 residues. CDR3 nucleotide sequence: TGTGCCTGGAGATTCGGGACAGGGCTGAAAGGGGGCTACACCTTC. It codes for CAWRFGTGLKGGYTF.

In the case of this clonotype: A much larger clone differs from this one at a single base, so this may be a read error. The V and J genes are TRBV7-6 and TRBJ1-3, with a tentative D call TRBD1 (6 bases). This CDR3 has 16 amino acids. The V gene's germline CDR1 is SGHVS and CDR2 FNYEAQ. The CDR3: CAGSLGTPSSGNTIYF. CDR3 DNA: TGTGCCGGCAGCTTAGGGACACCTTCCTCTGGAAACACCATATATTTT.

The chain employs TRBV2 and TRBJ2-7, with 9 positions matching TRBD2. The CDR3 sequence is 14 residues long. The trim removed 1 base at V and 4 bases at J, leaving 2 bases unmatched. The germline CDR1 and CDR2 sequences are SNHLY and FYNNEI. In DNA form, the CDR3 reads TGTGCCAGCAGTGAAGAAGCGGGAGGATACGAGCAGTACTTC. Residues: CASSEEAGGYEQYF.

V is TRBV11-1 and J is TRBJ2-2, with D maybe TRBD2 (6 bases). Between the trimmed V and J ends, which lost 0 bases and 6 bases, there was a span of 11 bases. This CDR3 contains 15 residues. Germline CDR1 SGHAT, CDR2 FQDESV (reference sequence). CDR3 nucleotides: TGTGCCAGCAGCTTAGCAGTATCGGGAGCCGGGGAGCTGTTTTTT. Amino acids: CASSLAVSGAGELFF.

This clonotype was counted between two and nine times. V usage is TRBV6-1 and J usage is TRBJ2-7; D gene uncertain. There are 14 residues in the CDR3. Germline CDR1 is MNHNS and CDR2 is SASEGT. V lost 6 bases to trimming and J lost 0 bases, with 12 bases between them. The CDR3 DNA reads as TGTGCCAGCAGGGCCACAGCGAGCTCCTACGAGCAGTACTTC. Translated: CASRATASSYEQYF.

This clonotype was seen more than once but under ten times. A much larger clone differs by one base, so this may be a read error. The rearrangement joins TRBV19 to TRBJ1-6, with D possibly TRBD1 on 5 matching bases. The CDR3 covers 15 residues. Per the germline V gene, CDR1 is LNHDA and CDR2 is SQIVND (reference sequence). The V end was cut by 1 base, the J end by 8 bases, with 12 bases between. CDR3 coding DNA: TGTGCCAGTAGTATAGCAGGACAAGGCGATTCACCCCTCCACTTT. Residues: CASSIAGQGDSPLHF.

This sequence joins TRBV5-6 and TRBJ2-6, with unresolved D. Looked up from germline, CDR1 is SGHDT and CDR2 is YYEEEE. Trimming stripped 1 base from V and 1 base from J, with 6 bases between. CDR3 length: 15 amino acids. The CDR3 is CASSLWGSGANVLTF. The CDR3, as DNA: TGTGCCAGCAGCTTGTGGGGTTCTGGGGCCAACGTCCTGACTTTC.

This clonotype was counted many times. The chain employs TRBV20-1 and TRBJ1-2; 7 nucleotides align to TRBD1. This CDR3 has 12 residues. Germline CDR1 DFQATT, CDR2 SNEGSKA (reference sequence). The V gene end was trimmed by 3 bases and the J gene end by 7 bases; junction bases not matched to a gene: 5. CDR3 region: CSASETGIGYTF. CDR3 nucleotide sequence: TGCAGTGCTAGCGAGACAGGGATTGGCTACACCTTC.

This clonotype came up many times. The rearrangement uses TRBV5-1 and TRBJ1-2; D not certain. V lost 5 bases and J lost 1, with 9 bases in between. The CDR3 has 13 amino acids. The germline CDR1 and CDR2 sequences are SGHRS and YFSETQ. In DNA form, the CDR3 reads TGCGCCAGCAGACCGGGGTATAACTATGGCTACACCTTC. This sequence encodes CASRPGYNYGYTF. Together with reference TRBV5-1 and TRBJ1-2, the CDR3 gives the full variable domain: KAGVTQTPRYLIKTRGQQVTLSCSPISGHRSVSWYQQTPGQGLQFLFEYFSETQRNKGNFPGRFSGRQFSNSRSEMNVSTLELGDSALYLCASRPGYNYGYTFGSGTRLTVV.

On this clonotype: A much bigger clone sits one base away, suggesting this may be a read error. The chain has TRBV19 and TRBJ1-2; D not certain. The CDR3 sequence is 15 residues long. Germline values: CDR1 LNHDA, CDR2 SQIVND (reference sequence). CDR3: CTSSPPPGVGYGYTF. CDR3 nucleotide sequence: TGTACCAGTAGCCCACCGCCCGGGGTGGGTTATGGCTACACCTTC.

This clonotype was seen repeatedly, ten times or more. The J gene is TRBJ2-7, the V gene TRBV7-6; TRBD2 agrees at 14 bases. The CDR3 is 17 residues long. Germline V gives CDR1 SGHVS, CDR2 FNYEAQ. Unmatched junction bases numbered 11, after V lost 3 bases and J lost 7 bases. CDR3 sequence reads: CASSFPPYGLAGGEQYF. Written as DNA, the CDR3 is TGTGCCAGCAGCTTCCCCCCCTACGGACTAGCGGGAGGTGAGCAGTACTTC.

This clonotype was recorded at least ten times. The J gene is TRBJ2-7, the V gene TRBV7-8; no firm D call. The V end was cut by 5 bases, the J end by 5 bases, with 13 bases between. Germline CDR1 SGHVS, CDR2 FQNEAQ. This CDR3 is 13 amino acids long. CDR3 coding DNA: TGTGCCAGCAGCCCACCGGTACATGACGAGCAGTACTTC. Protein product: CASSPPVHDEQYF.

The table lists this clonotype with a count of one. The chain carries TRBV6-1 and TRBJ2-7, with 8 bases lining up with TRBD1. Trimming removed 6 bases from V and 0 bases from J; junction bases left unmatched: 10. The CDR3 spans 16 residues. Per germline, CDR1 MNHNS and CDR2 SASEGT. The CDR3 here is CASRRPGTGISYEQYF. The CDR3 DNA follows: TGTGCCAGCAGGAGGCCCGGGACAGGTATCTCCTACGAGCAGTACTTC.

CDR3 amino acids: CASSEGSGRAQTEQYF. In nucleotides, the CDR3 is TGTGCCAGCAGTGAAGGTAGCGGGAGGGCCCAGACTGAGCAGTACTTC. This chain connects TRBV2 to TRBJ2-7; 11 bases agree with TRBD2. After removal of 1 base from V and 7 bases from J, the junction contained 9 bases not matched to a gene. Germline-derived CDR1 and CDR2 are SNHLY and FYNNEI. The CDR3 totals 16 residues.

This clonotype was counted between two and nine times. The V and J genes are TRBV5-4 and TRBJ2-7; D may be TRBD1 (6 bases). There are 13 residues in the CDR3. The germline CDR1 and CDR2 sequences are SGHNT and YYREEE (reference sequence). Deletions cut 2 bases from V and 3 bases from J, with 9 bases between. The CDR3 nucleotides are TGTGCCAGCAGCTTACAGGGTTTCTACGAGCAGTACTTC. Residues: CASSLQGFYEQYF.

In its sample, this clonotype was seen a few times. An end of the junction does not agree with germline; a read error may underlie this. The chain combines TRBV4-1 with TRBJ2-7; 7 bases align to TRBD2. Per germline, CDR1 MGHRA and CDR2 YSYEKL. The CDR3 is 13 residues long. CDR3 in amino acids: CASGQEGRDEQYF. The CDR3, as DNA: TGCGCCAGCGGCCAAGAGGGGAGGGATGAGCAGTACTTC.

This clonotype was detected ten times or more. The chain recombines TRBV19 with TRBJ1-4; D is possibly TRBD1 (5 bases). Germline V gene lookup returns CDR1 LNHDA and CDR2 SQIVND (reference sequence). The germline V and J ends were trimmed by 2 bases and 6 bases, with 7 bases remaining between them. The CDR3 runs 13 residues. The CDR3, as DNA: TGTGCCAGTAGTATAAGAGGGGATGAAAAACTGTTTTTT. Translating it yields CASSIRGDEKLFF.

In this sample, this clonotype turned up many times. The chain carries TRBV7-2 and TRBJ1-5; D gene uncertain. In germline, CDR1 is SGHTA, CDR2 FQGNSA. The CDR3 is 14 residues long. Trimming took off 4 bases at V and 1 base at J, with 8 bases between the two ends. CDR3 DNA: TGTGCCAGCAGCTCTCTGGGGAGCAATCAGCCCCAGCATTTT. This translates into CASSSLGSNQPQHF.

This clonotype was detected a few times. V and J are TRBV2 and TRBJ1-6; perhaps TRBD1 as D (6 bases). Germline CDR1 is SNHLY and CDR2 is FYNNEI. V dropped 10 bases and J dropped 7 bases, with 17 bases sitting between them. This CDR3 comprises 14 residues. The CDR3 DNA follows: TGTGCCACACGAACGACAGGCGTAAATTCACCCCTCCACTTT. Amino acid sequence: CATRTTGVNSPLHF.

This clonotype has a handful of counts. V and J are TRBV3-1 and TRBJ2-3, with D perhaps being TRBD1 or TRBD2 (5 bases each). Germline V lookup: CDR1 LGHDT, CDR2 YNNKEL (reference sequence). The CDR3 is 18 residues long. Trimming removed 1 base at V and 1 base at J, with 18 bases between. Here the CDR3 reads CASSQANLWGSGTDTQYF. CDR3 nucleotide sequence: TGTGCCAGCAGCCAAGCGAACCTATGGGGGTCGGGCACAGATACGCAGTATTTT.

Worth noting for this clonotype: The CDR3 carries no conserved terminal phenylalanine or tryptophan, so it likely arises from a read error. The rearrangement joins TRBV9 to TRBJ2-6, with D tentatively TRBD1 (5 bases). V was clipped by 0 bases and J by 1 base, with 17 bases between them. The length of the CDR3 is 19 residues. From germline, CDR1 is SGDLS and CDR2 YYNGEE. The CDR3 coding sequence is TGTGCCAGCAGCGTAGGGCCGGTAGGAAGGGGATCTGGGGCCAACGTCCTGACTCTC. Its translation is CASSVGPVGRGSGANVLTL.